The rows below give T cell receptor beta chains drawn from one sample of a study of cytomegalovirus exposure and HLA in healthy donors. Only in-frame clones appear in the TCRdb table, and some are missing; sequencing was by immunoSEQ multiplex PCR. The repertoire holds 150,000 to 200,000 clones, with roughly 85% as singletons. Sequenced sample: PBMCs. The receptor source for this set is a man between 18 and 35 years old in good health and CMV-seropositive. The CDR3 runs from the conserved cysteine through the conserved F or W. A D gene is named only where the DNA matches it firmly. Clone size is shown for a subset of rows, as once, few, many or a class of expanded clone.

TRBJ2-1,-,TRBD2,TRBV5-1,TGCGCCAGCTCAGCGGGGGACTCCTACAATGAGCAGTTCTTC,CASSAGDSYNEQFF
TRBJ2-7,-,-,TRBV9,TGTGCCAGCAGCTTCACGGGGGTCCCCAACGAGCAGTACTTC,CASSFTGVPNEQYF
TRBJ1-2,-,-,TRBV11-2,TGTGCCAGCAGCTTTACGGACATCCCAGTAACCTATGGCTACACCTTC,CASSFTDIPVTYGYTF
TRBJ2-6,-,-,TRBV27,TGTGCCAGCAGTTTTTCACACTCTGGGGCCAACGTCCTGACTTTC,CASSFSHSGANVLTF
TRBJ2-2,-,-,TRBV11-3,TGTGCCAGCAGCTTAGGGCTAGAGGCCGGGGAGCTGTTTTTT,CASSLGLEAGELFF
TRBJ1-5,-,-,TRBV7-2,TGTGCCAGCAGCTTAGGGTCGGGAAGCGGACAGCCCCAGCATTTT,CASSLGSGSGQPQHF
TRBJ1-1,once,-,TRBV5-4,TGTGCCAGCAGTTCTGACGGGGGTAAAAGGGGCACTGAAGCTTTCTTT,CASSSDGGKRGTEAFF
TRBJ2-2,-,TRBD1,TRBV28,TGTGCCAGCAGTTTTTATCCGGGGACAGGAGTGAACACCGGGGAGCTGTTTTTT,CASSFYPGTGVNTGELFF
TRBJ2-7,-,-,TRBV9,TGTGCCAGCAGCGTAGCTCTAGGGGGGGTTCGGGAGCAGTACTTC,CASSVALGGVREQYF
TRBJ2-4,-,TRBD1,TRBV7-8,TGTGCCAGCAGCCGATCGGGGGGACAGGGAAACATTCAGTACTTC,CASSRSGGQGNIQYF
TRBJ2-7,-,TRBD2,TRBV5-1,TGCGCCAGCAGCTTCGGGCTAGCGGACTCTTTTGGGGAATACGAGCAGTACTTC,CASSFGLADSFGEYEQYF
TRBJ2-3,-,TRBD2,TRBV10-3,TGTGCCATCAGTGAGCGGGTGGGAGGGCCTACAGATACGCAGTATTTT,CAISERVGGPTDTQYF
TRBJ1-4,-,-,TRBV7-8,TGTGCCAGCAGCTCGGGGGGTGAAAAACTGTTTTTT,CASSSGGEKLFF
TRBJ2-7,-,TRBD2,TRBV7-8,TGTGCATCGAGGGGGGGACTAGCGGACGAGCAGTACTTC,CASRGGLADEQYF
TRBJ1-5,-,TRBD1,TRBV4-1,TGCGCCAGCAGCTTGGACAGGGATGGACAGCCCCAGCATTTT,CASSLDRDGQPQHF
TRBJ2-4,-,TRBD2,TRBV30,TGTGCCTGGACGGCTAGCGGAGTAGCGGGAATCGGCATTCAGTACTTC,CAWTASGVAGIGIQYF
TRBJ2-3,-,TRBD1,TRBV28,TGTGCCAGCAGTTTTAGTACAGGGGCCACAGATACGCAGTATTTT,CASSFSTGATDTQYF
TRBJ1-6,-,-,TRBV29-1,TGCAGCGTCACCACCCTGGCGGGGGTTAATTCACCCCTCCACTTT,CSVTTLAGVNSPLHF
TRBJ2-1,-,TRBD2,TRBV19,TGTGCCAGTAGTATTAGCGGGGGGGATATCAATGAGCAGTTCTTC,CASSISGGDINEQFF
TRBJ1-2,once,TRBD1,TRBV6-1,TGTGCCAGCAGTGAGAGTCGACGGACAGGACCGTTCTATGGCTACACCTTC,CASSESRRTGPFYGYTF
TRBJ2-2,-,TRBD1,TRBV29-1,TGCAGCGTTGCGGGTGGGGGACAGGGCGGAACCGGGGAGCTGTTTTTT,CSVAGGGQGGTGELFF
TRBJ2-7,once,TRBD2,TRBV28,TGTGCCAGCAGTTTAGACCCCTGGACTAGCGGAACCTACGAGCAGTACTTC,CASSLDPWTSGTYEQYF
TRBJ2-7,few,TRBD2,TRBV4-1,TGCGCCAGCAGCCAAGTTACTAGCGGACTCTACGAGCAGTACTTC,CASSQVTSGLYEQYF
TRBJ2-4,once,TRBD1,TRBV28,TGTGCCAGCAGTTTCCACCAGGGGGCAGGAAACATTCAGTACTTC,CASSFHQGAGNIQYF
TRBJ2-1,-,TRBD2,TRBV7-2,TGTGCCAGCAGTCATAGTAGACTAGCGGGAGGCCTCAATGAGCAGTTCTTC,CASSHSRLAGGLNEQFF
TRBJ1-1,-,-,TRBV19,TGTGCCAGTAGCGGAGGGAGGAACACTGAAGCTTTCTTT,CASSGGRNTEAFF